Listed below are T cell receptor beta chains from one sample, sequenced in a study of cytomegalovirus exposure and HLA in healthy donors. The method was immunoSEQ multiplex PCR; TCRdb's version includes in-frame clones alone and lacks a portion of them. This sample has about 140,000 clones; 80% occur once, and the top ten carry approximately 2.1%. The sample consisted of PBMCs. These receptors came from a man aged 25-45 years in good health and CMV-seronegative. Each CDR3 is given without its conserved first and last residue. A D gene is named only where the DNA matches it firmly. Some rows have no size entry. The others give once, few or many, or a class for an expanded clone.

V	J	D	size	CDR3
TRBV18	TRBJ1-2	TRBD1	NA	ASSPLAGQGTNYGYT
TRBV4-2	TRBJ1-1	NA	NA	ASSQEGGASTEAF
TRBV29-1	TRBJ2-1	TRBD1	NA	SVDLGQTDYNEQF
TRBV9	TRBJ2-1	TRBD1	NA	ASSIRGDRGFYNEQF
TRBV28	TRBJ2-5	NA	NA	ASSSPPPAVQETQY
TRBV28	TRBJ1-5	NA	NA	ASSLDTYSNQPQH
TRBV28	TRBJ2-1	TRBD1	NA	ASSLWGQGYNEQF
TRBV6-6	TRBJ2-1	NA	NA	ASILSGNSYNEQF
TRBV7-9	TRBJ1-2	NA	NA	ASSLFPSGYT
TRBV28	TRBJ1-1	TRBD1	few	ASSGDRRNTEAF
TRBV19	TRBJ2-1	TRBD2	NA	ASSGGWGNEQF
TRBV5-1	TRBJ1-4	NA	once	ASSMDRPDNEKLF
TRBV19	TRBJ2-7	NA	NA	ASSMIDSSYEQY
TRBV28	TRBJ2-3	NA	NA	ASSLRGTYTDTQY
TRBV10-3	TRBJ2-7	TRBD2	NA	AISSGSPSYEQY
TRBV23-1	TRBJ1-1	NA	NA	ASSETGIANLEAF